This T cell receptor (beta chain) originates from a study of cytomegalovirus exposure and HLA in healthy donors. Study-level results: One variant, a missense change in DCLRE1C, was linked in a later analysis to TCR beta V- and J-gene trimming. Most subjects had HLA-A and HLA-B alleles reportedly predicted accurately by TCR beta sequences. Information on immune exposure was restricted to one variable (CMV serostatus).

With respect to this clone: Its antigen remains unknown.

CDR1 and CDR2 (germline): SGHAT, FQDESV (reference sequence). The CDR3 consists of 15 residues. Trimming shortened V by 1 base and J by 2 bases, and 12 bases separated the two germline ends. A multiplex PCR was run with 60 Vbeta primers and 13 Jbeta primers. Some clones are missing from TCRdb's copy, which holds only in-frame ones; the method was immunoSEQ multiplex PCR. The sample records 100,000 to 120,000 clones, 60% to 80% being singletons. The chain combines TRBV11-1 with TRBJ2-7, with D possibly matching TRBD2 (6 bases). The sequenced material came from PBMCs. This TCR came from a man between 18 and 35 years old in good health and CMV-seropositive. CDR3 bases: TGTGCCAGCAGCTTAGGATCGGGACTTACCTACGAGCAGTACTTC. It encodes CASSLGSGLTYEQYF.